Sequencing of this TCR beta chain was carried out in a study of CXCR3 chemokines and chemotherapy response in bladder cancer. Germline values: CDR1 LNHDA, CDR2 SQIVND (reference sequence). The CDR3 loop spans 14 amino acids. V lost 7 bases and J lost 9, with 16 bases in between. This clonotype ranks as large. MiXCR, run by TCRdb on the PCR reads, gives a single entry per CDR3 protein. The sample contains fewer than 3,500 distinct CDR3 sequences, approximately 26% of which appear only once. This TCR came from a human donor with bladder cancer that did not respond to neoadjuvant chemotherapy. The chain employs TRBV19 and TRBJ1-6; D is possibly TRBD1 (5 bases). The specimen was obtained from a patient whose treatment included neoadjuvant chemotherapy. CDR3 amino acids: CASNLGQGFSPLHF. CDR3 bases: TGTGCCAGTAACCTCGGCCAGGGCTTTTCACCCCTCCACTTT.